This T cell receptor beta chain emerged from a study of blood T cell repertoires in COVID-19. Background on the study: Collection of acute and convalescent COVID-19 samples took place in the United States, Italy and Spain.

TCRdb keeps only in-frame clones here, not all; method: immunoSEQ multiplex PCR. The repertoire holds roughly 350,000 clones, with roughly 88% as singletons. V lost 0 bases to trimming and J lost 0 bases, with 11 bases between them. Germline CDR1 is SGDLS and CDR2 is YYNGEE. The CDR3 is made up of 16 amino acids. This clonotype originated in a woman between 50 and 59 years old with active or convalescent COVID-19. The sequencing sample was made of peripheral blood. The chain couples TRBV9 to TRBJ2-3, with D possibly matching TRBD1 (5 bases). Here the CDR3 DNA reads TGTGCCAGCAGCGTAGGTGACAGATCTAGCACAGATACGCAGTATTTT. Protein: CASSVGDRSSTDTQYF.